The 5 T cell receptor beta chains presented below share a single source sample, sequenced in a study of T cell responses to AZD1222 COVID-19 vaccine (dated by TCRdb to the early 2020s). According to the study, the label for this sample's time point signals: baseline before first vaccination. Libraries were built with the immunoSEQ multiplex PCR assay. TCRdb took this table from immuneACCESS and kept in-frame rearrangements with V and J called. Such tables lack part of the clones; where checked against another copy, unresolved V genes explain under half of the gap, and the rest is unexplained. Recorded for this sample are some 71,000 clones; 84% of them occurred a single time. The ten largest clonotypes hold 8% to 10% of the sample. Sequences were derived from peripheral blood, sampled on day 0 of AZD1222 vaccination. The receptors stem from an adult in good health.

The chain is built from TRBV6-4 and TRBJ1-1; 8 nucleotides align to TRBD1. CDR1 and CDR2 (germline): MRHNA, SNTAGT. The CDR3 is 14 amino acids. V was pared by 7 bases and J by 0 bases, with 4 bases of the junction left unmatched. For the CDR3, the DNA is TGTGCCAGCAAGGGACAGGCTTTGAACACTGAAGCTTTCTTT. It encodes CASKGQALNTEAFF.

J is TRBJ1-1 and V is TRBV6-5; no clear D gene. Germline V gene lookup returns CDR1 MNHEY and CDR2 SVGAGI. Trimming shortened V by 6 bases and J by 11 bases, and 16 bases separated the two germline ends. This CDR3 is built from 12 residues. The CDR3 here is CASSRDKSGAFF. The CDR3 nucleotides are TGTGCCAGCAGCCGCGACAAGTCGGGGGCTTTCTTT.

This chain connects TRBV7-8 to TRBJ2-3; TRBD1 is a possible D gene (5 bases). V lost 5 bases and J 1 base, leaving 34 bases between the germline ends. Germline CDR1 reads SGHVS; CDR2 reads FQNEAQ. The CDR3 extends over 22 amino acids. CDR3 coding DNA: TGTGCCAGCAGCCACAGCCGCGCTCCAGGGCCTTCCGACCTCATTCGCACAGATACGCAGTATTTT. Its protein product is CASSHSRAPGPSDLIRTDTQYF.

V usage is TRBV6-4 and J usage is TRBJ2-7; 11 nucleotides line up with TRBD1. V lost 2 bases and J lost 3; bases outside the gene matches: 9. Looked up from germline, CDR1 is MRHNA and CDR2 is SNTAGT. The CDR3 extends over 17 amino acids. The CDR3 spells CASSDLLRTGGRYEQYF. CDR3 DNA: TGTGCCAGCAGTGACCTATTAAGGACAGGGGGCCGCTACGAGCAGTACTTC.

Written as DNA, the CDR3 is TGTGCCACCAGCAGACCCGAACGCAGGGTGGGCGCGAGCAATCAGCCCCAGCATTTT. This sequence encodes CATSRPERRVGASNQPQHF. This sequence joins TRBV15 and TRBJ1-5; a weak D match, TRBD1 (5 bases). Trimming cost V 2 bases and J 1 base, with 21 bases left between them. Germline values: CDR1 LNHNV, CDR2 YYDKDF (reference sequence). This CDR3 is built from 19 residues.